This entry describes one T cell receptor (beta chain). Its specificity is unknown. Per germline, CDR1 SGDLS and CDR2 YYNGEE. The CDR3 is 15 residues long. Trimming removed 0 bases at V and 3 bases at J, with 10 bases between. Under the ViraFEST assay, PBMC were stimulated with viral peptide pools so that antigen-specific CD4+ T cells expanded. Sequencing was performed afterwards. Following culture for 9 to 11 days, CD4+ T cells were isolated. Vaccinees lacked prior SARS-CoV-2 infection and tested negative for nucleocapsid antibodies. This entry comes from a study of vaccination effects on CD4 cells after COVID-19. Produced via immunoSEQ multiplex PCR; TCRdb's table is partial and in-frame only. The sample holds tens of thousands of clones, 65% to 75% seen once.

The clonotype originates from a human donor who received a COVID-19 vaccine. The sequenced sample was CD4+ T cells from PBMCs cultured with SARS-CoV-2 spike peptides, obtained before COVID-19 vaccination. J is TRBJ1-5 and V is TRBV9; a weak D match, TRBD1 (5 bases). CDR3 residues: CASSVGSGNNQPQHF. DNA for the CDR3: TGTGCCAGCAGCGTAGGTTCAGGGAACAATCAGCCCCAGCATTTT. Full variable domain (outside the CDR3, taken from reference TRBV9 and TRBJ1-5): DSGVTQTPKHLITATGQRVTLRCSPRSGDLSVYWYQQSLDQGLQFLIQYYNGEERAKGNILERFSAQQFPDLHSELNLSSLELGDSALYFCASSVGSGNNQPQHFGDGTRLSIL.